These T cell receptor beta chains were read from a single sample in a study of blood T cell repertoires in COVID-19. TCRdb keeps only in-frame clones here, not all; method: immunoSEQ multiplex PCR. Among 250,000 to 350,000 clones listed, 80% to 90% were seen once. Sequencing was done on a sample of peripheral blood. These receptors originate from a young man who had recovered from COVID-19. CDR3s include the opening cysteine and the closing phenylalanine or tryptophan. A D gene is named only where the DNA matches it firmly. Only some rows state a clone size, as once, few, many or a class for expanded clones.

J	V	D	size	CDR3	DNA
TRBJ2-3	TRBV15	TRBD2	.	CATSSKGLAGRGDTQYF	TGTGCCACCAGCAGCAAGGGACTAGCGGGGAGGGGAGATACGCAGTATTTT
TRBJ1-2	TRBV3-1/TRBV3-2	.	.	CASRDIGTNYGYTF	TGTGCCAGCAGAGACATCGGGACAAACTATGGCTACACCTTC
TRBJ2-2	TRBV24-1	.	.	CATSDPRLNTGELFF	TGTGCCACCAGTGATCCCAGGTTAAACACCGGGGAGCTGTTTTTT
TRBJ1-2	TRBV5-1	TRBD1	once	CASSLGGTGGSDGYTF	TGCGCCAGCAGCTTGGGAGGGACAGGGGGCTCGGATGGCTACACCTTC
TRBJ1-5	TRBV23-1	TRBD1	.	CASSQLQGAPPYDNQPQHF	TGCGCCAGCAGTCAATTACAGGGGGCGCCCCCTTATGACAATCAGCCCCAGCATTTT
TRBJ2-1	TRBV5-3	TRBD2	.	CARSWGLAGAYSYNEQFF	TGTGCCAGAAGCTGGGGACTAGCGGGGGCCTACTCCTACAATGAGCAGTTCTTC
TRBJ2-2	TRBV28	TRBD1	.	CASSRDREDGELFF	TGTGCCAGCAGTAGGGACAGGGAGGACGGGGAGCTGTTTTTT
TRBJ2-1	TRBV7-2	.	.	CASSLGRSYNEQFF	TGTGCCAGCAGCTTAGGGCGGTCCTACAATGAGCAGTTCTTC
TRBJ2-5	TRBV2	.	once	CASCGTGQPTLQETQYF	TGTGCCAGCTGCGGGACGGGACAGCCAACCCTTCAAGAGACCCAGTACTTC
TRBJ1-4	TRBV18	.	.	CASATSRGRNEKLFF	TGTGCCAGCGCCACTTCCAGGGGACGTAATGAAAAACTGTTTTTT
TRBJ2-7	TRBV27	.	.	CASSYGYEQYF	TGTGCCAGCAGTTACGGCTACGAGCAGTACTTC
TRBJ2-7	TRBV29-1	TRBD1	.	CSVVPQGASSYEQYF	TGCAGCGTTGTTCCTCAGGGGGCTTCTTCCTACGAGCAGTACTTC
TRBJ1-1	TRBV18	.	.	CASSPMNRNTEAFF	TGTGCCAGCTCACCAATGAACAGGAACACTGAAGCTTTCTTT
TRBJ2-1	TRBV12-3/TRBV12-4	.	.	CASRPQDNEQFF	TGTGCCAGCAGACCACAGGACAATGAGCAGTTCTTC
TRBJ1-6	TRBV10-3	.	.	CAVVGGFNSPLHF	TGTGCCGTCGTCGGGGGATTCAATTCACCCCTCCACTTT
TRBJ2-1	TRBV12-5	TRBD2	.	CASRLAGDYNEQFF	TGTGCTAGCAGACTAGCGGGGGATTACAATGAGCAGTTCTTC
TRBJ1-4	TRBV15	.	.	CATRGGGDEKLFF	TGTGCCACCAGGGGGGGTGGAGATGAAAAACTGTTTTTT
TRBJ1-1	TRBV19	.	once	CASRRKRGGSMNTEAFF	TGTGCCAGTAGGAGAAAAAGGGGGGGGTCCATGAACACTGAAGCTTTCTTT
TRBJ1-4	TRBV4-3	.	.	CASSRGTLSTNEKLFF	TGCGCCAGCAGCCGGGGGACACTTTCAACTAATGAAAAACTGTTTTTT